This is a list of T cell receptor beta chains from one sample in a study of PD-1 blockade in classical Hodgkin lymphoma. The protocol was immunoSEQ multiplex PCR, while the TCRdb copy is restricted to in-frame clones and leaves out a portion. The sample has 20,000 to 25,000 clones; over 60% are singletons. The specimen comprised peripheral blood mononuclear cells (PBMCs), sampled before the second cycle of nivolumab. The origin of the receptors is a human donor with classical Hodgkin lymphoma. Both conserved end residues are part of each CDR3. Each record gives: clone size, V gene, J gene, D gene, CDR3 DNA, CDR3 protein. D genes are given only for firm matches. Only part of the rows carry a size: once, few, many, or a class if the clone is expanded.

NA	TRBV2	TRBJ1-1	NA	TGTGCCAGCAGTGGTTCCTATCCCAGAAACACTGAAGCTTTCTTT	CASSGSYPRNTEAFF
NA	TRBV6-1	TRBJ2-6	NA	TGTGCCAGCAGTGAATGGGCAGACTCTGGGGCCAACGTCCTGACTTTC	CASSEWADSGANVLTF
NA	TRBV7-9	TRBJ2-1	TRBD2	TGTGCCAGCAGCTTAGGAGGGACTCTAGCGGGATCCCGTGAGCAGTTCTTC	CASSLGGTLAGSREQFF
NA	TRBV6-5	TRBJ1-5	NA	TGTGCCAGCAGTTACTCCTTAGAACATCCCCAGCATTTT	CASSYSLEHPQHF
NA	TRBV7-9	TRBJ2-3	NA	TGTGCCAGCACCTCTAGCGGCACAGATACGCAGTATTTT	CASTSSGTDTQYF
NA	TRBV6-1	TRBJ2-7	NA	TGTGCCAGCAGTGCCAGCCTAGACTACGAGCAGTACTTC	CASSASLDYEQYF
NA	TRBV18	TRBJ2-1	NA	TGTGCCAGCTCACCGCGCCAGACGGGCGATGAGCAGTTCTTC	CASSPRQTGDEQFF
NA	TRBV10-3	TRBJ2-2	TRBD1	TGTGCCATCAGTAGACAGGGGGCGGGCACCGGGGAGCTGTTTTTT	CAISRQGAGTGELFF
once	TRBV7-9	TRBJ2-5	NA	TGTGCCAGCAGCTTAGGGAGTTACCAAGAGACCCAGTACTTC	CASSLGSYQETQYF
few	TRBV5-1	TRBJ1-1	NA	TGCGCCAGCAGCCCCAGGCTATTGGGCACTGAAGCTTTCTTT	CASSPRLLGTEAFF
few	TRBV6-5	TRBJ2-5	NA	TGTGCCAGCAGTAGGAGGAACCAAGAGACCCAGTACTTC	CASSRRNQETQYF
medium-sized	TRBV29-1	TRBJ2-3	TRBD1	TGCAGCGTATTGGGACAGGGGGCGGTCGATACGCAGTATTTT	CSVLGQGAVDTQYF
NA	TRBV16	TRBJ2-1	TRBD2	TGTGCCAGCAGCCCCGGGACTAGGTACAATGAGCAGTTCTTC	CASSPGTRYNEQFF
NA	TRBV7-6	TRBJ2-7	TRBD2	TGTGCCAGCAGCTCTCTAGGGAGCGGGGGAACCTACGAGCAGTACTTC	CASSSLGSGGTYEQYF
NA	TRBV5-1	TRBJ1-1	TRBD1	TGCGCCAGCAGCTTAAACCTTAACAGGGGGCTAGGCACTGAAGCTTTCTTT	CASSLNLNRGLGTEAFF
NA	TRBV2	TRBJ1-2	NA	TGTGCCAGCAGTGTACAGGGCCTTGCGGGCTACACCTTC	CASSVQGLAGYTF
once	TRBV19	TRBJ2-7	NA	TGTGCCAGCAGTAGACCCGGGACGGTCTACGAGCAGTACTTC	CASSRPGTVYEQYF
few	TRBV21-1	TRBJ1-4	NA	TGTGCCAGCAGCAAGGCAGGGACAGTGAGGTGTGAAAAACTGTTTTTT	CASSKAGTVRCEKLFF
few	TRBV5-1	TRBJ2-1	TRBD1	TGCGCCAGCAGCCCCGGGACAGGGCGCGGGAATGAGCAGTTCTTC	CASSPGTGRGNEQFF
NA	TRBV6-6	TRBJ2-7	NA	TGTGCCAGCAGTGCTACAGTTGCCTACGAGCAGTACTTC	CASSATVAYEQYF
NA	TRBV5-5	TRBJ2-1	NA	TGTGCCAGCAGCTCGCATGGGCCTCCGGGGAATGAGCAGTTCTTC	CASSSHGPPGNEQFF
NA	TRBV28	TRBJ1-4	NA	TGTGCCAGCAGTACCCGGTGGGCAGATTTAGAAAAACTGTTTTTT	CASSTRWADLEKLFF
NA	TRBV18	TRBJ2-1	TRBD1	TGTGCCAGCTCACCAGGACAGGGGGCAGGGGATGAGCAGTTCTTC	CASSPGQGAGDEQFF